The 25 T cell receptor beta chains in this list originate from one sample, sequenced in a study of shared clonotypes between healthy human individuals. Here immunoSEQ multiplex PCR was the method, and the copy in TCRdb shows in-frame clones only, minus some. Here the sample spans some 2.1 million clones, around 96% being singletons. CD8 cells regarded as naive lacked CD45RO, were positively chosen for CCR7, and omitted terminally differentiated effector memory CD45RA+ cells. The specimen was naive CD8+ T cells sorted from blood. These receptors came from a young man in good health.

The CDR3 DNA sequence: TGTGCCAGCAGCTTCACTAGTTACACCGGGGAGCTGTTTTTT. This codes for CASSFTSYTGELFF. The V call is TRBV7-9, the J call TRBJ2-2; weak D call: TRBD2 (5 bases). The CDR3 is 14 residues long. Trimming stripped 3 bases from V and 3 bases from J, with 8 bases between. Germline V lookup: CDR1 SEHNR, CDR2 FQNEAQ (reference sequence).

As concerns this clone: The sample carries other DNA sequences with the same CDR3. This chain joins TRBV7-2 and TRBJ2-2; TRBD2 aligns across 8 bases. The CDR3 is 18 amino acids. Germline-derived CDR1 and CDR2 are SGHTA and FQGNSA. V was pared by 5 bases and J by 2 bases, with 13 bases of the junction left unmatched. CDR3 DNA sequence: TGTGCCAGCAGCATAGGGAGCGTCGGACTAGCAAACACCGGGGAGCTGTTTTTT. Amino acid sequence: CASSIGSVGLANTGELFF. The full variable domain, in which reference TRBV7-2 and TRBJ2-2 provide the parts outside the CDR3, is GAGVSQSPSNKVTEKGKDVELRCDPISGHTALYWYRQSLGQGLEFLIYFQGNSAPDKSGLPSDRFSAERTGGSVSTLTIQRTQQEDSAVYLCASSIGSVGLANTGELFFGEGSRLTVL.

The rearrangement joins TRBV6-1 to TRBJ1-5, with D perhaps TRBD1 (6 bases). The CDR3 extends over 17 amino acids. Trimming shortened V by 1 base and J by 2 bases, and 15 bases separated the two germline ends. Germline values: CDR1 MNHNS, CDR2 SASEGT. The CDR3 spells CASSEVGRGAGNQPQHF. DNA of the CDR3: TGTGCCAGCAGTGAAGTGGGTCGGGGGGCCGGCAATCAGCCCCAGCATTTT.

V gene TRBV11-2 combines with J gene TRBJ2-5; tentative D call: TRBD1 (6 bases). Germline V gene lookup returns CDR1 SGHAT and CDR2 FQNNGV. The germline V and J ends were trimmed by 3 bases and 3 bases, with 8 bases remaining between them. This CDR3 region has 13 residues. In nucleotides, the CDR3 is TGTGCCAGCAGCTTCAGGGGTAAAGAGACCCAGTACTTC. Its protein product is CASSFRGKETQYF.

The gene calls are TRBV19 and TRBJ1-1, with 8 bases matching TRBD1. CDR1 and CDR2 (germline): LNHDA, SQIVND (reference sequence). V lost 10 bases, J lost 10 bases, and 17 bases stayed unmatched. The CDR3 is made up of 14 amino acids. The CDR3: CATEGFTGGWGAFF. In DNA, the CDR3 is TGTGCCACCGAAGGATTTACAGGGGGTTGGGGAGCTTTCTTT.

This clone has just one count. The chain joins TRBV9 to TRBJ2-7; TRBD1 matches at 9 bases. With 0 bases clipped from V and 5 bases from J, the junction kept 6 bases outside the gene matches. CDR1 and CDR2 from the germline V gene are SGDLS and YYNGEE. The CDR3 contains 15 residues. CDR3 DNA: TGTGCCAGCAGCGTAGCCGGAACAGGGGGCAACGAGCAGTACTTC. Translated: CASSVAGTGGNEQYF.

The CDR3 is CASSQDTLAGEGDTQYF. CDR3 nucleotides: TGTGCCAGCAGCCAAGATACCCTAGCGGGGGAGGGAGATACGCAGTATTTT. The rearrangement joins TRBV4-2 to TRBJ2-3; 10 bases are a match to TRBD2. The CDR3 length is 17 residues. The V and J ends lost 0 bases and 5 bases, in that order; junction bases with no gene match: 8. Per germline, CDR1 LGHNA and CDR2 YNFKEQ.

The chain employs TRBV7-9 and TRBJ2-2; 9 positions agree with TRBD1. The CDR3 sequence is 17 residues long. Germline lookup yields CDR1 SEHNR and CDR2 FQNEAQ (reference sequence). Trimming at V came to 5 bases and at J to 5 bases, leaving 12 bases not matched to a gene. For the CDR3, the DNA is TGTGCCAGCAGCGTCATCGGGGGGACAGGGAAAACCGGGGAGCTGTTTTTT. Translating it yields CASSVIGGTGKTGELFF.

The V gene is TRBV4-3, the J gene TRBJ2-7, with D unclear. This CDR3 spans 12 amino acids. V shed 3 bases and J shed 6 bases, with 9 bases lying between them. In germline, CDR1 is LGHNA, CDR2 YSLEER. This CDR3 reads CASSQGSGEQYF. CDR3 sequence (DNA): TGCGCCAGCAGCCAGGGTAGTGGCGAGCAGTACTTC.

The chain carries TRBV6-6 and TRBJ2-5; possibly TRBD1 or TRBD2 for D (7 bases each). V shed 5 bases and J shed 4 bases, with 20 bases lying between them. Germline-derived CDR1 and CDR2 are MNHNY and SVGAGI (reference sequence). This CDR3 has 16 amino acids. This chain's CDR3 is CASSPWEGANRETQYF. The CDR3 DNA is TGTGCCAGCAGTCCCTGGGAGGGGGCGAATCGAGAGACCCAGTACTTC.

The rearrangement links TRBV6-4 to TRBJ2-3, with TRBD2 matching 7 bases. Germline V gene lookup returns CDR1 MRHNA and CDR2 SNTAGT. CDR3 size: 13 residues. The V gene end was trimmed by 8 bases and the J gene end by 1 base; junction bases not matched to a gene: 3. The CDR3 DNA is TGTGCCAGCGCGGGAGAAGGCACAGATACGCAGTATTTT. Its protein product is CASAGEGTDTQYF.

A single count supports this clone. V gene TRBV18 combines with J gene TRBJ1-5, with D uncertain. Germline CDR1 reads KGHSH; CDR2 reads LQKENI. The CDR3 runs to 14 residues. With 2 bases removed from V and 2 bases from J, the gap between germline ends came to 7 bases. The CDR3 loop reads CASSPDVGNQPQHF. The CDR3 DNA follows: TGTGCCAGCTCACCAGACGTGGGCAATCAGCCCCAGCATTTT.

This chain links TRBV19 with TRBJ2-7; TRBD1 aligns across 7 bases. Germline values: CDR1 LNHDA, CDR2 SQIVND (reference sequence). The CDR3 spans 14 residues. With V trimmed by 7 bases and J by 3 bases, 9 bases remained unmatched. The CDR3 sequence: CASKPSTGHYEQYF. In DNA, the CDR3 is TGTGCCAGTAAGCCCTCGACAGGGCACTACGAGCAGTACTTC.

This sequence joins TRBV2 and TRBJ2-7, with 9 positions matching TRBD1. CDR1 and CDR2 from the germline V gene are SNHLY and FYNNEI. The CDR3 length is 15 residues. The junction had 8 bases not matched to a gene; V was cut back by 6 bases and J by 2 bases. The CDR3 sequence: CASRVGQGWAYEQYF. The DNA of the CDR3 is TGTGCCAGCAGAGTCGGACAGGGGTGGGCCTACGAGCAGTACTTC.

This chain uses TRBV27 with TRBJ1-3, with D possibly TRBD1 on 6 matching bases. Deletions cut 5 bases from V and 4 bases from J, with 12 bases between. CDR1 is MNHEY and CDR2 is SMNVEV in the germline V gene (reference sequence). CDR3 size: 14 residues. The CDR3 loop reads CASSDTGSGNTIYF. The CDR3 region has the DNA TGTGCCAGCAGTGATACAGGGTCCGGAAACACCATATATTTT.

This clone was detected once. The chain is built from TRBV27 and TRBJ2-7, with 8 bases that match TRBD2. Germline loops: CDR1 MNHEY, CDR2 SMNVEV (reference sequence). Trimming at V came to 5 bases and at J to 2 bases, leaving 11 bases not matched to a gene. This CDR3 spans 16 amino acids. CDR3 bases: TGTGCCAGCAGTCCGCCGAAGTGGACTAGCCCCTACGAGCAGTACTTC. It yields the protein CASSPPKWTSPYEQYF.

The table lists this clone with a few counts. The genes are TRBV30 and TRBJ1-2, with D perhaps matching TRBD1 (6 bases). This CDR3 region has 15 residues. Between the trimmed V and J ends, which lost 5 bases and 5 bases, there was a span of 21 bases. Per the germline V gene, CDR1 is GTSNPN and CDR2 is SVGIG (reference sequence). The CDR3 nucleotides read TGTGCCTGGGACCTGCCGGCGGGGGGCAGATATGGCTACACCTTC. Translation gives CAWDLPAGGRYGYTF.

The chain carries TRBV4-3 and TRBJ2-1; tentative D call: TRBD2 (7 bases). V was trimmed by 0 bases and J by 9 bases, leaving 18 bases between them. CDR1 and CDR2 from the germline V gene are LGHNA and YSLEER. The CDR3 totals 16 residues. CDR3 residues: CASSQDEGEGRSEQFF. The DNA of the CDR3 is TGCGCCAGCAGCCAAGATGAGGGGGAGGGCCGATCTGAGCAGTTCTTC.

The chain uses TRBV5-8 and TRBJ2-5; possibly TRBD1 for D (6 bases). Germline V CDR1 and CDR2: SGHTS, YDEGEE. The CDR3 is 15 residues long. V lost 3 bases and J 7 bases, leaving 19 bases between the germline ends. CDR3 protein: CASSSQTGSKLTQYF. The CDR3 DNA is TGTGCCAGCAGCTCTCAGACAGGATCCAAGTTGACCCAGTACTTC. The full variable domain, with the rest looked up from reference TRBV5-8 and TRBJ2-5, is EAGVTQSPTHLIKTRGQQATLRCSPISGHTSVYWYQQALGLGLQFLLWYDEGEERNRGNFPPRFSGRQFPNYSSELNVNALELEDSALYLCASSSQTGSKLTQYFGPGTRLLVL.

The rearrangement uses TRBV19 and TRBJ1-2, with a possible D match to TRBD1 (5 bases). Germline lookup yields CDR1 LNHDA and CDR2 SQIVND (reference sequence). V was shortened by 2 bases and J by 9 bases, with 19 bases between the two germline ends. The CDR3 length is 15 residues. The DNA for the CDR3 is TGTGCCAGTAGTATAAAGGACACCAAGGGACCGAGCTACACCTTC. This translates into CASSIKDTKGPSYTF.

Comments on this clone: The sample holds other DNA sequences that translate to the same CDR3. The V call is TRBV19, the J call TRBJ1-2; D is unresolved. V gave up 1 base and J gave up 2 bases, with 8 bases separating them. This CDR3 region has 14 residues. Germline V gives CDR1 LNHDA, CDR2 SQIVND (reference sequence). CDR3 nucleotide sequence: TGTGCCAGTAGTATAGCGGCAGCGAACTATGGCTACACCTTC. This translates into CASSIAAANYGYTF.

In the case of this clone: This specimen includes other DNA sequences encoding the same CDR3. This sequence joins TRBV27 and TRBJ2-7; perhaps D is TRBD1 or TRBD2 (5 bases each). The CDR3 length is 16 residues. V was trimmed by 0 bases and J by 4 bases, leaving 16 bases between them. Germline V lookup: CDR1 MNHEY, CDR2 SMNVEV (reference sequence). CDR3 nucleotide sequence: TGTGCCAGCAGTTTATCCCCCGGGACCGCGGCGTACGAGCAGTACTTC. It specifies CASSLSPGTAAYEQYF.

The chain joins TRBV5-1 to TRBJ2-2; D not certain. Germline values: CDR1 SGHRS, CDR2 YFSETQ. The V and J ends lost 1 base and 6 bases respectively, with 7 bases between them. This CDR3 spans 13 amino acids. CDR3 residues: CASSLFSPGELFF. The DNA of the CDR3 is TGCGCCAGCAGCTTGTTCAGCCCCGGGGAGCTGTTTTTT.

V is TRBV19 and J is TRBJ2-7; weak D call: TRBD1 (6 bases). Germline loops: CDR1 LNHDA, CDR2 SQIVND (reference sequence). The CDR3 is 13 amino acids. The germline V and J ends were trimmed by 3 bases and 7 bases, with 13 bases remaining between them. CDR3 bases: TGTGCCAGTAGTATTTACGGACAGTTGGAGCAGTACTTC. Amino acids: CASSIYGQLEQYF.

This chain uses TRBV5-1 with TRBJ2-5; TRBD2 matches at 9 bases. The CDR3 consists of 17 residues. The germline gives CDR1 SGHRS, CDR2 YFSETQ. Unmatched junction bases numbered 11, after V lost 0 bases and J lost 5 bases. CDR3 nucleotides: TGCGCCAGCAGCTTGGTGTTTGCTAGCGGGATGGGGGAGACCCAGTACTTC. It is translated as CASSLVFASGMGETQYF.